This TCR beta chain was identified during a study of T cell repertoires in cytomegalovirus infection. Study-level information: Shared public TCR beta signatures pointed to both CMV infection and a matching HLA type.

From the reads, TCRdb called clonotypes with MiXCR, one entry per CDR3 protein. The profile shows 230,000 or so distinct CDR3 sequences, over 15% of them singletons. This CDR3 comprises 15 residues. The J segment lost 7 bases and the V segment lost 5 bases, leaving 9 bases of the junction unmatched. Per germline, CDR1 SGHVS and CDR2 FNYEAQ. This clonotype was seen repeatedly, ten times or more. Its antigen is currently unknown. Whole-study findings and limits: Totalled public TCR beta family frequency picked out people who carried CMV plus the relevant HLA. CMV-specific HLA-C-restricted TCR beta clonotypes dominated the ex vivo response.

The rearrangement links TRBV7-6 to TRBJ2-3; 10 bases match TRBD2. Material for sequencing was CD8+ T cells from PBMCs. The receptor was derived from a human donor in good health (CMV status not recorded). Some clones in this sample may be carry-over from other donors' samples. CDR3 DNA: TGTGCCAGCAGCGCAACTAGCGGGGTTGCCAATACGCAGTATTTT. Translation: CASSATSGVANTQYF.